This T cell receptor (beta chain) originates from a study of breast tumors, draining lymph nodes, adjacent tissues. Whole-study results and caveats: Luminal-like breast cancer showed significantly greater tumor-nontumor repertoire similarity than basal-like breast cancer did. Tumor TCR diversity was below lymph nodes but above nontumor tissue. Data fit most tumor T cells coming from lymph node, expanding in tumor.

Axillary draining lymph nodes of breast cancer patients supplied the node samples. Trimming took 7 bases from V and 3 from J, leaving 7 bases between them. This CDR3 region has 12 residues. CDR1 and CDR2 (germline): SNHLY, FYNNEI. MiXCR, run by TCRdb on the multiplex PCR reads, gives a single entry per CDR3 protein. The sample lists some 230,000 distinct CDR3 sequences; approximately 36% were seen once. This clonotype was seen many times. The target antigen is unknown. What was sequenced was axillary lymph node tissue. The clonotype originates from a female donor with breast cancer. Some clones in this sample may be carry-over from other donors' samples. This sequence joins TRBV2 and TRBJ1-5, with D unresolved. CDR3 bases: TGTGCCAGCAAGGTCCCCAATCAGCCCCAGCATTTT. Its translation: CASKVPNQPQHF.